Sequencing of this T cell receptor beta chain was carried out in a study of T cell responses to AZD1222 COVID-19 vaccine. The CDR3 loop spans 13 amino acids. V lost 7 bases to trimming and J lost 4 bases, with 13 bases between them. Germline CDR1 reads MNHEY; CDR2 reads SVGAGI. As regards this clone: Its antigen is still unknown.

General observations from the study: The donor group comprised mostly white British people and more females; the analysis possibly underestimated clonal diversity.

The data were produced by immunoSEQ multiplex PCR, yet TCRdb's version contains in-frame clones alone and is incomplete. Of around 89,000 clones in the sample, approximately 90% were seen once. The receptor was isolated from an adult in good health. The rearrangement joins TRBV6-5 to TRBJ1-2; D is unresolved. The sample was peripheral blood, taken on day 0 of AZD1222 vaccination. As DNA, the CDR3 is TGTGCCAGCAACGGTAACCTAGCCTATGGCTACACCTTC. Translation gives CASNGNLAYGYTF.